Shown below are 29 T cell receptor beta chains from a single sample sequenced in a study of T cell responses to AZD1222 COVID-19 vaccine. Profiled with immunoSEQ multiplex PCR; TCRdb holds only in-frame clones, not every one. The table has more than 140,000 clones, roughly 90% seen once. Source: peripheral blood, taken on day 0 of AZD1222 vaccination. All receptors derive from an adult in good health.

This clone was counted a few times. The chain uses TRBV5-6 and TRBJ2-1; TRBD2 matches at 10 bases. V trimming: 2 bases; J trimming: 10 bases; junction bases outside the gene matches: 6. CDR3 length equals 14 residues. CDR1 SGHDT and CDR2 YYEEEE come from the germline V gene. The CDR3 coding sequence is TGTGCCAGCAGCTTAGCGGGGGGGCACGGAGAGCAGTTCTTC. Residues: CASSLAGGHGEQFF.

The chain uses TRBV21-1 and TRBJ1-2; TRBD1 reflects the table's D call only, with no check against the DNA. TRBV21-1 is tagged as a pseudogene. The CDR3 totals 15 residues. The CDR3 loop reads CASRTGFHIGGGYTF. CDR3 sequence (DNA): TGTGCCAGCAGAACAGGTTTTCACATTGGCGGCGGCTACACCTTC.

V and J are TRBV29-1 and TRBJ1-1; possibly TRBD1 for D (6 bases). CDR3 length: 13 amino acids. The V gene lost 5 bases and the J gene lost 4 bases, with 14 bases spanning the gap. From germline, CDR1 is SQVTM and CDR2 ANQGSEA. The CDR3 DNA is TGCAGCGTTCTAACAGGGATCGGCACTGAAGCTTTCTTT. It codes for CSVLTGIGTEAFF.

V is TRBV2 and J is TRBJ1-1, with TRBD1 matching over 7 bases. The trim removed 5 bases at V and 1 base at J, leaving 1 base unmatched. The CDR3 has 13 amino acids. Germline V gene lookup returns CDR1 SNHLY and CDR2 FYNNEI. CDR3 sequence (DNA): TGTGCCAGCAGTACAGGGGAGAACACTGAAGCTTTCTTT. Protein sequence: CASSTGENTEAFF.

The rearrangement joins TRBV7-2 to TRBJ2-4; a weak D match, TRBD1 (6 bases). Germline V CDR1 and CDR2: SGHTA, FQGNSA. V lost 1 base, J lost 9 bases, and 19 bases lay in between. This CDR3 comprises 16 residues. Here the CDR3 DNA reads TGTGCCAGCAGCTTAGGTCCCCTAGACAGGACTGGCATTCAGTACTTC. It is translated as CASSLGPLDRTGIQYF.

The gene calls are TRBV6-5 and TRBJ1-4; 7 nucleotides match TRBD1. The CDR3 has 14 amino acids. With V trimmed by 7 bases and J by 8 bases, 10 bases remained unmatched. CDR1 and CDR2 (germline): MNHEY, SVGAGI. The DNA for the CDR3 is TGTGCCAGCAAACGGGGGACAGCGACCGAAAAACTGTTTTTT. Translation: CASKRGTATEKLFF.

The CDR3 loop reads CASKHNEEAGELFF. The CDR3 DNA reads as TGTGCCAGCAAACATAACGAAGAAGCCGGGGAGCTGTTTTTT. This rearrangement joins TRBV6-4 to TRBJ2-2; D ambiguous. The germline CDR1 and CDR2 sequences are MRHNA and SNTAGT. This CDR3 is 14 amino acids long. V was trimmed by 7 bases and J by 6 bases, leaving 15 bases between them.

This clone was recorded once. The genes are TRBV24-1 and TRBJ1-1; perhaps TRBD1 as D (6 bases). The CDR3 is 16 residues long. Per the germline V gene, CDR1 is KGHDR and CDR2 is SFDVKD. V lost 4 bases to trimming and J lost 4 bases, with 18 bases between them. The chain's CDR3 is CATSDPITGSGTEAFF. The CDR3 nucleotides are TGTGCCACCAGTGACCCAATCACAGGGTCGGGCACTGAAGCTTTCTTT.

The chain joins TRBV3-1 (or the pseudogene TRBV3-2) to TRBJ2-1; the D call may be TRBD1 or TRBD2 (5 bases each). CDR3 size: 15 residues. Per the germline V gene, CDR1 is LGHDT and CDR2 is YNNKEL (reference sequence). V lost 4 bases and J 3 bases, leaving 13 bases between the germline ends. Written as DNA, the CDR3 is TGTGCCAGCAGCCCCTCGGGGCGCGGCTACAATGAGCAGTTCTTC. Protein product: CASSPSGRGYNEQFF.

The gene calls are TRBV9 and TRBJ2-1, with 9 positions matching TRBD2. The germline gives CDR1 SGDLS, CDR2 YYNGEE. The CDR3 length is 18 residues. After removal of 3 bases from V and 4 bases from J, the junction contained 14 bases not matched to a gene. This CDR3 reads CASSAPPRGGGAYNEQFF. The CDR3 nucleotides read TGTGCCAGCAGCGCACCGCCCAGGGGCGGGGGGGCATACAATGAGCAGTTCTTC.

The DNA for the CDR3 is TGTGCCACCAGCAGAGACCCAGGACGGATGAGCTCCTACAATGAGCAGTTCTTC. Its protein is CATSRDPGRMSSYNEQFF. V and J are TRBV15 and TRBJ2-1; no clear D. The CDR3 covers 18 residues. Per the germline V gene, CDR1 is LNHNV and CDR2 is YYDKDF (reference sequence). V shed 0 bases and J shed 0 bases, with 15 bases lying between them.

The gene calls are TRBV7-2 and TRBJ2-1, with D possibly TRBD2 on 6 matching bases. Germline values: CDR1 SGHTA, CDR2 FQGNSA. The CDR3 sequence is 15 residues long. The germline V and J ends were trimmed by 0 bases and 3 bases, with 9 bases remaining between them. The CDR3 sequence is CASSLAGLIYNEQFF. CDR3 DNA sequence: TGTGCCAGCAGCTTAGCGGGACTTATCTACAATGAGCAGTTCTTC.

Written as DNA, the CDR3 is TGTGCCAGCAGTTACGACCGCCAGGGTGGGCAGGGTAACAATCAGCCCCAGCATTTT. It encodes CASSYDRQGGQGNNQPQHF. This chain uses TRBV6-2 or TRBV6-3 with TRBJ1-5, with D perhaps TRBD1 (5 bases). Trimming pared 2 bases from V and 3 bases from J, leaving 23 bases between. The CDR3 covers 19 residues. Germline V gives CDR1 MNHEY, CDR2 SVGEGT.

CDR3: CASSYPGQGQPQHF. In DNA, the CDR3 is TGTGCCAGCAGCTACCCAGGACAGGGACAGCCCCAGCATTTT. This chain links TRBV6-5 with TRBJ1-5; TRBD1 agrees at 8 bases. This CDR3 is built from 14 residues. J gave up 7 bases and V 6 bases, and 8 bases lay outside the gene matches. Germline lookup yields CDR1 MNHEY and CDR2 SVGAGI.

In nucleotides, the CDR3 is TGCGCCAGCAGCCAAGGAGGGTACAATGAGCAGTTCTTC. Protein product: CASSQGGYNEQFF. The chain employs TRBV4-1 and TRBJ2-1, with D tentatively TRBD2 (5 bases). CDR1 and CDR2 from the germline V gene are MGHRA and YSYEKL. The CDR3 sequence is 13 residues long. The V gene lost 1 base and the J gene lost 4 bases, with 5 bases spanning the gap.

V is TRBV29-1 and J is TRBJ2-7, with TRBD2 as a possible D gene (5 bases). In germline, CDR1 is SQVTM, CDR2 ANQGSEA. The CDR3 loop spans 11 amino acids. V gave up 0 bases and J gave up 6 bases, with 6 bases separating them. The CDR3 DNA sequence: TGCAGCGTTGAAGATGGAGGCGAGCAGTACTTC. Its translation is CSVEDGGEQYF.

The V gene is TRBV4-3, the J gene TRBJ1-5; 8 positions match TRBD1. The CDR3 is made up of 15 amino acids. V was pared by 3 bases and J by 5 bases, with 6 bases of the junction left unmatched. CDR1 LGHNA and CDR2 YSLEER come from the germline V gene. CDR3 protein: CASSHRYRGDQPQHF. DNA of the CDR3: TGCGCCAGCAGCCATCGTTACAGGGGGGATCAGCCCCAGCATTTT.

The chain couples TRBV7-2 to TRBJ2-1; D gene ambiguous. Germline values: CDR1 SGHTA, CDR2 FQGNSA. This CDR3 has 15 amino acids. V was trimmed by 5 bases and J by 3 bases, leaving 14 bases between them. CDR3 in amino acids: CASSRDGSLYNEQFF. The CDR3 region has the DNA TGTGCCAGCAGCCGCGACGGATCCCTCTACAATGAGCAGTTCTTC.

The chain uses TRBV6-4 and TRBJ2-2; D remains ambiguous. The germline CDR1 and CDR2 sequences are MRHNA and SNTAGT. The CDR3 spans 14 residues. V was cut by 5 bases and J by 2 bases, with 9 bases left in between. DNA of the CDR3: TGTGCCAGCAGTACCCAATACAACACCGGGGAGCTGTTTTTT. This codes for CASSTQYNTGELFF.

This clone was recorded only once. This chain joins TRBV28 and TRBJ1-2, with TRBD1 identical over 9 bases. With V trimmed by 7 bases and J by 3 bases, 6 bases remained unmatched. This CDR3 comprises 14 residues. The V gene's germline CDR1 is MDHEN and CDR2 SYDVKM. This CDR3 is CASTQTGGHYGYTF. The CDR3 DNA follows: TGTGCCAGCACCCAGACAGGGGGTCACTATGGCTACACCTTC.

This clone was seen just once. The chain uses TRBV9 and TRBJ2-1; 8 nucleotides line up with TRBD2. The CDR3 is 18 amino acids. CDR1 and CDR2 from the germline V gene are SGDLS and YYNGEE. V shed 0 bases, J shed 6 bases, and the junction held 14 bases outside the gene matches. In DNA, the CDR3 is TGTGCCAGCAGCGTAGGAGGGGCAGCGGGAGTTGAGGGCAATGAGCAGTTCTTC. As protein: CASSVGGAAGVEGNEQFF.

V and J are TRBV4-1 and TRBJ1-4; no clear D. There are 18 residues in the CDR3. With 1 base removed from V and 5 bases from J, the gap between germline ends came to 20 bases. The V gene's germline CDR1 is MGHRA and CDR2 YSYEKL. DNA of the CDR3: TGCGCCAGCAGCCAAGGATTGATAAGCGAAAGGAGGAATGAAAAACTGTTTTTT. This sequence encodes CASSQGLISERRNEKLFF.

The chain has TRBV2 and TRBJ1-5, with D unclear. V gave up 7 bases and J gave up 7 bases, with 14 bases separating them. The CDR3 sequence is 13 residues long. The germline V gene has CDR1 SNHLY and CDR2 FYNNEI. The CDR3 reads CASKRAPIQPQHF. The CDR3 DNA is TGTGCCAGCAAGAGGGCTCCGATCCAGCCCCAGCATTTT.

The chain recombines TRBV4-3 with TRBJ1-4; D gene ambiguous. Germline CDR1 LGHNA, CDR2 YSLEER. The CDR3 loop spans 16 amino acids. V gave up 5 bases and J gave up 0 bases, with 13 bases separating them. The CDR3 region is CASSVTRGATNEKLFF. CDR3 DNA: TGCGCCAGCAGCGTGACTCGGGGTGCAACTAATGAAAAACTGTTTTTT.

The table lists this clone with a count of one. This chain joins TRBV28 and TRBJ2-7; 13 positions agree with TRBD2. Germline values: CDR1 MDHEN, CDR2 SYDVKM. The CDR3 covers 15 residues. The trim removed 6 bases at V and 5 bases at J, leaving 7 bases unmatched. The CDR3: CASSLGLAGAHEQYF. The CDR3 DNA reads TGTGCCAGCAGCCTAGGACTAGCGGGAGCCCACGAGCAGTACTTC.

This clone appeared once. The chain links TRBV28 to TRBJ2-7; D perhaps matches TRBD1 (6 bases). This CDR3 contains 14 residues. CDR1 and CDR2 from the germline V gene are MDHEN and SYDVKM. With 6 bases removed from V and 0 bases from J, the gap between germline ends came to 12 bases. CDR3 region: CASSYGQSSYEQYF. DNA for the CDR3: TGTGCCAGCAGCTACGGACAGAGCTCCTACGAGCAGTACTTC.

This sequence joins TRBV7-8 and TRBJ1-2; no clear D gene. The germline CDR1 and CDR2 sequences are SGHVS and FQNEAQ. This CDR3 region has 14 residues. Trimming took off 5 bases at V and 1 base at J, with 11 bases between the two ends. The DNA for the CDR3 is TGTGCCAGCAGCAATGGGAGGGTTAACTATGGCTACACCTTC. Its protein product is CASSNGRVNYGYTF.

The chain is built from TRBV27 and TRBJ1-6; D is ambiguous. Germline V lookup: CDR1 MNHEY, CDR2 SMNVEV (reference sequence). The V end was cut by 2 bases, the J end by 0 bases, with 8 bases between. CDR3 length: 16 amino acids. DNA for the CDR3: TGTGCCAGCAGTTTAGCCAGGAGCTCCTATAATTCACCCCTCCACTTT. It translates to CASSLARSSYNSPLHF.

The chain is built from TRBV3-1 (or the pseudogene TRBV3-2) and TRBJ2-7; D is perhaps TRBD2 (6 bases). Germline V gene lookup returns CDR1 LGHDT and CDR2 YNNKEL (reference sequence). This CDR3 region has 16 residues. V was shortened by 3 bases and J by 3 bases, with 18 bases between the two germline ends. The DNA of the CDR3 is TGTGCCAGCAGCCAGGTTGCGGCCACGGGGGTCTACGAGCAGTACTTC. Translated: CASSQVAATGVYEQYF.